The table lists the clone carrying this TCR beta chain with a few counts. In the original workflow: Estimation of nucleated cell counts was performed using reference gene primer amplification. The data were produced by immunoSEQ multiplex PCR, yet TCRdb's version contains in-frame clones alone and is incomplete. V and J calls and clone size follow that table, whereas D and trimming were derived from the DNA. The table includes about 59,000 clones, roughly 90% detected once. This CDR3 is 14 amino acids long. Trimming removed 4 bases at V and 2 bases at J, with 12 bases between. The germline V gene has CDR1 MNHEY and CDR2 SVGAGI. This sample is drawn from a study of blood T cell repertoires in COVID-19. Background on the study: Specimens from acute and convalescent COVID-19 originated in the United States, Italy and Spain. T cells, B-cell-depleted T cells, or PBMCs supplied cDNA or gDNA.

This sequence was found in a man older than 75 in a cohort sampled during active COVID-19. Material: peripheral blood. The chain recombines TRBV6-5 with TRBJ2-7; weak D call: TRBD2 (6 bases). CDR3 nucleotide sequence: TGTGCCAGCAGTTCGCGGGACGCCACCTACGAGCAGTACTTC. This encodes CASSSRDATYEQYF.